These 16 T cell receptor beta chains were sequenced from one sample in a study of T cells after yellow fever vaccination. TCRdb fed the 5' RACE reads into MiXCR, producing one record per CDR3 protein. The repertoire holds about 130,000 distinct CDR3 sequences, with roughly 8.2% as singletons. Here the sequenced sample was CD8+ T cells sorted from PBMCs, taken on the day of the yellow fever booster vaccination. The origin of the receptors is a man aged 18 to 29 who received the YFV17D yellow fever vaccine.

This clonotype showed up just a few times. This chain uses TRBV7-6 with TRBJ2-3; D may be TRBD2 (5 bases). The CDR3 spans 15 residues. Germline CDR1 and CDR2: SGHVS and FNYEAQ. Trimming cost V 4 bases and J 0 bases, with 11 bases left between them. The DNA for the CDR3 is TGTGCCAGCAGCTCCATAGCGCGAAGCACAGATACGCAGTATTTT. Protein sequence: CASSSIARSTDTQYF.

This clonotype has only a few counts. The genes are TRBV4-3 and TRBJ1-1; possible D gene TRBD1, 5 bases. V lost 0 bases and J 1 base, leaving 12 bases between the germline ends. Germline assignment: CDR1 LGHNA and CDR2 YSLEER. The CDR3 covers 16 residues. The DNA for the CDR3 is TGCGCCAGCAGCCAAGACGACAGCCCCTGGAACACTGAAGCTTTCTTT. Its translation is CASSQDDSPWNTEAFF.

There are a few counts of this clonotype. In nucleotides, the CDR3 is TGTGCCAGCAGCTTCCATACAGGGGCGGGAACTGAAGCTTTCTTT. Encoded protein: CASSFHTGAGTEAFF. The V and J genes are TRBV5-4 and TRBJ1-1; TRBD1 aligns across 7 bases. In germline, CDR1 is SGHNT, CDR2 YYREEE (reference sequence). The CDR3 is made up of 15 amino acids. V trimming: 2 bases; J trimming: 5 bases; junction bases outside the gene matches: 9.

This sequence joins TRBV4-1 and TRBJ1-5; 7 bases fit TRBD1. The CDR3 runs to 14 residues. Trimming took 0 bases from V and 5 from J; bases not matched to a gene: 1. Germline loops: CDR1 MGHRA, CDR2 YSYEKL. The CDR3, as DNA: TGCGCCAGCAGCCAAGAAGGGGGCTATCAGCCCCAGCATTTT. Its protein is CASSQEGGYQPQHF.

The gene calls are TRBV7-9 and TRBJ2-3; D is unresolved. Germline assignment: CDR1 SEHNR and CDR2 FQNEAQ (reference sequence). The V end was cut by 5 bases, the J end by 4 bases, with 10 bases between. The CDR3 spans 13 residues. CDR3 nucleotides: TGTGCCAGCAGCCCCGAGCTGGCAGATACGCAGTATTTT. Translated: CASSPELADTQYF. The whole variable domain, remainder taken from reference TRBV7-9 and TRBJ2-3, is DTGVSQNPRHKITKRGQNVTFRCDPISEHNRLYWYRQTLGQGPEFLTYFQNEAQLEKSRLLSDRFSAERPKGSFSTLEIQRTEQGDSAMYLCASSPELADTQYFGPGTRLTVL.

This clonotype was detected a few times. V and J are TRBV6-5 and TRBJ1-2; weak D call: TRBD1 (6 bases). The CDR3 covers 13 residues. With 4 bases removed from V and 6 bases from J, the gap between germline ends came to 12 bases. Germline CDR1 and CDR2: MNHEY and SVGAGI. CDR3 residues: CASSSWGADGYTF. CDR3 DNA: TGTGCCAGCAGTTCGTGGGGGGCGGATGGCTACACCTTC.

This chain connects TRBV7-9 to TRBJ2-1, with unresolved D. Between the trimmed V and J ends, which lost 1 base and 3 bases, there was a span of 7 bases. Germline V gene data show CDR1 as SEHNR and CDR2 as FQNEAQ (reference sequence). The CDR3 spans 14 residues. CDR3 loop: CASSLVSIYNEQFF. For the CDR3, the DNA is TGTGCCAGCAGCTTAGTTTCCATCTACAATGAGCAGTTCTTC.

J is TRBJ2-7 and V is TRBV2, with D possibly being TRBD2 (5 bases). The CDR3 covers 14 residues. Trimming shortened V by 5 bases and J by 3 bases, and 14 bases separated the two germline ends. Looked up from germline, CDR1 is SNHLY and CDR2 is FYNNEI. The CDR3 here is CASSIGVAGYEQYV. CDR3 in DNA: TGTGCCAGCAGTATCGGGGTTGCCGGCTACGAGCAGTACGTC.

This clonotype appeared once. The chain recombines TRBV4-2 with TRBJ2-3, with D possibly TRBD2 on 6 matching bases. Per germline, CDR1 LGHNA and CDR2 YNFKEQ. The CDR3 has 17 amino acids. V shed 3 bases and J shed 0 bases, with 16 bases lying between them. The CDR3: CASSQQAGRGSTDTQYF. The CDR3 bases are TGTGCCAGCAGCCAGCAGGCCGGGCGGGGTAGCACAGATACGCAGTATTTT.

The chain links TRBV6-6 to TRBJ1-2, with D perhaps TRBD1 (5 bases). Germline V gives CDR1 MNHNY, CDR2 SVGAGI (reference sequence). Trimming cost V 5 bases and J 5 bases, with 12 bases left between them. The CDR3 is 13 amino acids. The CDR3 DNA is TGTGCCAGCAGTCCAACCGACAGTTATGGCTACACCTTC. Protein: CASSPTDSYGYTF.

This clonotype showed up many times. J is TRBJ2-1 and V is TRBV5-1; D possibly matches TRBD1 or TRBD2 (6 bases each). This CDR3 has 12 residues. V was pared by 0 bases and J by 9 bases, with 7 bases between. Germline V gene sequence: CDR1 SGHRS, CDR2 YFSETQ. The CDR3 region is CASSLGGAEQFF. The CDR3 DNA reads as TGCGCCAGCAGCTTGGGGGGGGCTGAGCAGTTCTTC. Filled out from reference TRBV5-1 and TRBJ2-1, the complete variable domain reads KAGVTQTPRYLIKTRGQQVTLSCSPISGHRSVSWYQQTPGQGLQFLFEYFSETQRNKGNFPGRFSGRQFSNSRSEMNVSTLELGDSALYLCASSLGGAEQFFGPGTRLTVL.

This clonotype was picked up a small number of times. The rearrangement uses TRBV4-3 and TRBJ1-1; D possibly corresponds to TRBD1 (5 bases). There are 15 residues in the CDR3. Germline V gene data show CDR1 as LGHNA and CDR2 as YSLEER. V lost 1 base and J lost 1, with 10 bases in between. Written as DNA, the CDR3 is TGCGCCAGCAGCCAAGTTGGGGCAGGGAACACTGAAGCTTTCTTT. Translating gives CASSQVGAGNTEAFF.

This clonotype was detected only a few times. The chain employs TRBV4-1 and TRBJ2-7, with 7 bases matching TRBD1. Germline V gene lookup returns CDR1 MGHRA and CDR2 YSYEKL. CDR3 length equals 14 residues. The ends lost 1 base at V and 2 bases at J; junction bases unmatched: 2. Here the CDR3 reads CASSQAQGPYEQYF. The DNA of the CDR3 is TGCGCCAGCAGCCAAGCACAGGGGCCCTACGAGCAGTACTTC.

There are a few counts of this clonotype. The chain uses TRBV6-2 or TRBV6-3 and TRBJ2-5; D is perhaps TRBD1 or TRBD2 (7 bases each). This CDR3 is 14 amino acids long. CDR1 MNHEY and CDR2 SVGEGT come from the germline V gene. V lost 7 bases and J 5 bases, leaving 17 bases between the germline ends. The CDR3: CASTGTAGGETQYF. CDR3 in DNA: TGTGCCAGCACCGGGACAGCCGGGGGGGAGACCCAGTACTTC.

The chain employs TRBV6-6 and TRBJ2-3, with 8 bases aligning to TRBD1. J was trimmed by 6 bases and V by 6 bases; bases with no gene match: 5. The CDR3 length is 13 residues. Germline lookup yields CDR1 MNHNY and CDR2 SVGAGI (reference sequence). CDR3 loop: CASSEDRGDTQYF. The CDR3 DNA reads TGTGCCAGCAGCGAAGACAGGGGCGATACGCAGTATTTT.

This clonotype came up a few times. This chain links TRBV12-3 or TRBV12-4 with TRBJ2-7; 7 positions agree with TRBD1. V dropped 5 bases and J dropped 6; count of bases not matched to a gene: 10. The CDR3 is 14 amino acids. The DNA for the CDR3 is TGTGCCAGCAGTCCATACCGACAGGGTGGCGAGCAGTACTTC. Translating it yields CASSPYRQGGEQYF.